These 14 T cell receptor beta chains were all obtained from the same sample, sequenced in a study of T-cell reconstitution after alpha-beta-depleted transplantation in children. Preparation of the TCRbeta library used unique molecular identifiers. TCRdb redid the calling of the PCR reads with MiXCR, one entry per CDR3 protein. The sample holds roughly 89,000 distinct CDR3 sequences, about 12% seen once. The source was PBMCs from the stem cell graft donor, collected from the stem cell graft. The receptors were sampled from a human donor who donated a stem cell graft to a child with inherited bone marrow failure.

This clonotype was seen a few times. The chain combines TRBV5-6 with TRBJ2-5; a weak D match, TRBD2 (5 bases). V lost 1 base and J lost 1, with 14 bases in between. CDR1 and CDR2 from the germline V gene are SGHDT and YYEEEE. This CDR3 is 16 amino acids long. CDR3 nucleotide sequence: TGTGCCAGCAGCTTGAGGCGGGTTAGCCTCCAAGAGACCCAGTACTTC. Translation gives CASSLRRVSLQETQYF.

This clonotype was seen at least ten times. The chain carries TRBV11-1 and TRBJ2-2, with 8 bases that match TRBD2. The CDR3 runs 18 residues. Per germline, CDR1 SGHAT and CDR2 FQDESV (reference sequence). Losses at the gene ends were 3 bases for V and 3 bases for J; bases not matched to a gene: 12. This chain's CDR3 is CASSFGPSGPRDTGELFF. CDR3 nucleotide sequence: TGTGCCAGCAGCTTTGGTCCTAGCGGGCCCAGGGACACCGGGGAGCTGTTTTTT.

This clonotype was seen at least ten times. This CDR3 reads CASSLLLADTQYF. In DNA, the CDR3 is TGCGCCAGCAGCCTTTTACTGGCAGATACGCAGTATTTT. The chain uses TRBV5-1 and TRBJ2-3; D ambiguous. V was clipped by 4 bases and J by 4 bases, with 10 bases between them. Germline lookup yields CDR1 SGHRS and CDR2 YFSETQ. This CDR3 comprises 13 residues.

This clonotype showed up many times. The chain's CDR3 is CASSLTGTSPGAQYF. The CDR3, as DNA: TGTGCCAGCAGCCTAACCGGGACTAGCCCCGGGGCCCAGTACTTC. This chain joins TRBV7-2 and TRBJ2-5, with 9 bases matching TRBD2. Germline trimming cut 5 bases from V and 9 bases from J; bases unmatched to any gene: 13. In germline, CDR1 is SGHTA, CDR2 FQGNSA. This CDR3 contains 15 residues.

This chain joins TRBV30 and TRBJ1-5; D not resolved. The CDR3 runs 13 residues. Deletions cut 0 bases from V and 4 bases from J, with 7 bases between. The germline CDR1 and CDR2 sequences are GTSNPN and SVGIG (reference sequence). The CDR3 sequence: CAWSVRGNQPQHF. The CDR3 bases are TGTGCCTGGAGTGTACGTGGAAATCAGCCCCAGCATTTT.

The V and J genes are TRBV7-3 and TRBJ1-1; D gene ambiguous. From germline, CDR1 is SGHTA and CDR2 FQGTGA. This CDR3 comprises 12 residues. V dropped 1 base and J dropped 2 bases, with 2 bases sitting between them. DNA of the CDR3: TGTGCCAGCAGCTTAATTAACACTGAAGCTTTCTTT. It codes for CASSLINTEAFF.

This clonotype was seen ten or more times. The chain employs TRBV5-1 and TRBJ1-5; 9 bases agree with TRBD1. This CDR3 contains 16 residues. Germline assignment: CDR1 SGHRS and CDR2 YFSETQ. With V trimmed by 4 bases and J by 7 bases, 12 bases remained unmatched. As DNA, the CDR3 is TGCGCCAGCAGCCCCGGACAGGGGATGGAGGAACAGCCCCAGCATTTT. Translation gives CASSPGQGMEEQPQHF.

This clonotype was seen repeatedly, ten times or more. The chain links TRBV12-3 or TRBV12-4 to TRBJ2-3, with 8 bases lining up with TRBD2. J was trimmed by 0 bases and V by 7 bases; bases with no gene match: 3. The CDR3 covers 14 residues. The CDR3 DNA sequence: TGTGCCAGCAATCGGGGGGGAAGCACAGATACGCAGTATTTT. It encodes CASNRGGSTDTQYF.

V usage is TRBV27 and J usage is TRBJ1-1; D perhaps matches TRBD1 (5 bases). Germline CDR1 MNHEY, CDR2 SMNVEV (reference sequence). The V and J ends lost 7 bases and 1 base respectively, with 13 bases between them. The CDR3 is 14 residues long. The CDR3 reads CASTTAQGNTEAFF. CDR3 sequence (DNA): TGTGCCAGCACTACCGCTCAGGGGAACACTGAAGCTTTCTTT.

This clonotype was seen more than once but under ten times. The V gene is TRBV18, the J gene TRBJ2-7; D call uncertain. V was cut by 1 base and J by 6 bases, with 16 bases left in between. Looked up from germline, CDR1 is KGHSH and CDR2 is LQKENI. This CDR3 contains 15 residues. Here the CDR3 DNA reads TGTGCCAGCTCACCACTGACCGATCCAGGACGCGAGCAGTACTTC. Translation: CASSPLTDPGREQYF.

This chain connects TRBV14 to TRBJ2-2; D is unresolved. This CDR3 contains 16 residues. With 4 bases removed from V and 3 bases from J, the gap between germline ends came to 15 bases. Germline V gene sequence: CDR1 SGHDN, CDR2 FVKESK. As DNA, the CDR3 is TGTGCCAGCAGCCCTAAAGTAGGATCGGACACCGGGGAGCTGTTTTTT. Encoded protein: CASSPKVGSDTGELFF.

There are many counts of this clonotype. The rearrangement links TRBV20-1 to TRBJ2-7; D call uncertain. The CDR3 is 14 residues long. In germline, CDR1 is DFQATT, CDR2 SNEGSKA (reference sequence). V lost 4 bases and J 2 bases, leaving 15 bases between the germline ends. The chain's CDR3 is CSANPHRPPYEQYF. CDR3 in DNA: TGCAGTGCTAACCCACACCGGCCCCCCTACGAGCAGTACTTC.

Ten or more counts support this clonotype. The rearrangement links TRBV7-2 to TRBJ2-3; TRBD1 is a possible D gene (5 bases). The CDR3 has 15 residues. The V gene lost 7 bases and the J gene lost 0 bases, with 14 bases spanning the gap. In germline, CDR1 is SGHTA, CDR2 FQGNSA. CDR3 coding DNA: TGTGCCAGCACGACGGACACCTCTAGCACAGATACGCAGTATTTT. As protein: CASTTDTSSTDTQYF.

There are many counts of this clonotype. The V and J genes are TRBV5-1 and TRBJ2-4; a possible D gene is TRBD1 (6 bases). V dropped 0 bases and J dropped 1 base, with 11 bases sitting between them. Per the germline V gene, CDR1 is SGHRS and CDR2 is YFSETQ. The CDR3 runs to 16 residues. CDR3 sequence reads: CASSLGDRTAKNIQYF. DNA of the CDR3: TGCGCCAGCAGCTTGGGAGACAGGACGGCCAAAAACATTCAGTACTTC.